This is a list of T cell receptor beta chains from one sample in a study of T cells in Graves' hyperthyroidism and ophthalmopathy. Each CDR3 protein gets one entry after TCRdb re-called the multiplex PCR reads with MiXCR. The repertoire holds a few hundred thousand distinct CDR3 sequences, with around 15% as singletons. Sequenced material: blood. The receptor source for this set is a woman aged 40 to 49 with Graves' ophthalmopathy. Both conserved end residues are part of each CDR3. The D gene is left open where the match is weak. Clone sizes are given selectively: once, few, many, or a class where the clone is expanded.

j_gene	abundance	d_gene	v_gene	len	CDR3aa	CDR3nt
TRBJ2-2	many	TRBD2	TRBV20-1	17	CSARNPSGDTNTGELFF	TGCAGTGCTAGAAACCCTAGCGGTGATACGAACACCGGGGAGCTGTTTTTT
TRBJ2-2	NA	TRBD2	TRBV9	17	CASSPGLAGGAFGELFF	TGTGCCAGCAGCCCTGGACTAGCGGGAGGGGCGTTCGGGGAGCTGTTTTTT
TRBJ1-2	few	NA	TRBV29-1	12	CSVETGPYGYTF	TGCAGCGTTGAAACAGGCCCGTATGGCTACACCTTC
TRBJ1-4	few	TRBD1	TRBV5-1	16	CASSNPGQGPYEKLFF	TGCGCCAGCAGCAACCCCGGACAGGGGCCCTATGAAAAACTGTTTTTT
TRBJ2-5	NA	NA	TRBV6-1	15	CASMGGLRQKETQYF	TGTGCCAGCATGGGGGGCCTGCGGCAAAAAGAGACCCAGTACTTC
TRBJ1-4	once	NA	TRBV19	15	CASRGRHLNLEKLFF	TGTGCCAGTAGAGGCCGCCATCTGAACTTGGAAAAACTGTTTTTT
TRBJ1-4	few	NA	TRBV19	16	CASSPDTRRGNEKLFF	TGTGCCAGTAGTCCGGACACCCGAAGGGGTAATGAAAAACTGTTTTTT
TRBJ2-1	many	NA	TRBV11-1	14	CASSLVHAYNEQFF	TGTGCCAGCAGCTTAGTGCACGCGTACAATGAGCAGTTCTTC
TRBJ2-1	many	TRBD2	TRBV18	15	CASSLELAGANEQFF	TGTGCCAGCTCACTGGAGCTAGCGGGAGCGAATGAGCAGTTCTTC
TRBJ2-1	few	TRBD2	TRBV5-1	15	CASSFHGGDYNEQFF	TGCGCCAGCAGCTTCCATGGGGGGGACTACAATGAGCAGTTCTTC
TRBJ1-2	many	NA	TRBV6-2/TRBV6-3	14	CASSYSSGRYGYTF	TGTGCCAGCAGTTACTCTTCAGGGAGGTATGGCTACACCTTC
TRBJ1-3	many	NA	TRBV28	16	CASSNEQGTGGNTIYF	TGTGCCAGCAGTAATGAACAGGGCACCGGTGGAAACACCATATATTTT
TRBJ2-1	few	TRBD1	TRBV15	19	CATSTQYPYRGAQDNEQFF	TGTGCCACCAGCACCCAGTACCCCTACAGGGGGGCCCAGGACAATGAGCAGTTCTTC
TRBJ2-1	many	TRBD2	TRBV6-1	16	CASSEQLAGGRGEQFF	TGTGCCAGCAGTGAACAACTAGCGGGGGGAAGAGGTGAGCAGTTCTTC
TRBJ1-5	NA	NA	TRBV7-9	13	CASSYDGYQPQHF	TGTGCCAGCAGCTATGACGGATATCAGCCCCAGCATTTT
TRBJ2-5	few	NA	TRBV7-2	14	CASSLYRVGETQYF	TGTGCCAGCAGCTTATACAGGGTGGGAGAGACCCAGTACTTC
TRBJ2-1	NA	TRBD1	TRBV14	15	CASSQRTGKNNEQFF	TGTGCCAGCAGCCAAAGGACAGGGAAAAACAATGAGCAGTTCTTC
TRBJ2-3	NA	TRBD1	TRBV5-1	16	CASSMTGPIDTDTQYF	TGCGCCAGCAGCATGACAGGGCCTATTGACACAGATACGCAGTATTTT
TRBJ1-2	few	TRBD1	TRBV5-1	14	CASSISRGEDGYTF	TGCGCCAGCAGCATCTCCAGGGGGGAGGATGGCTACACCTTC
TRBJ1-6	many	TRBD1	TRBV20-1	16	CSARGNRGNYNSPLHF	TGCAGTGCCAGAGGGAACAGGGGTAATTATAATTCACCCCTCCACTTT
TRBJ1-1	many	NA	TRBV6-1	15	CASSEDVVGDTEAFF	TGTGCCAGCAGTGAAGATGTGGTGGGGGACACTGAAGCTTTCTTT
TRBJ2-3	NA	TRBD2	TRBV2	16	CASSDRLAGGADTQYF	TGTGCCAGCAGTGACCGACTAGCGGGGGGAGCAGATACGCAGTATTTT
TRBJ1-5	many	NA	TRBV28	14	CASSPGDYNQPQHF	TGTGCCAGCAGCCCAGGGGACTACAATCAGCCCCAGCATTTT
TRBJ1-1	many	TRBD1	TRBV30	13	CAWSNRGRTEAFF	TGTGCCTGGTCGAACAGGGGGCGGACTGAAGCTTTCTTT
TRBJ2-7	NA	TRBD2	TRBV5-1	14	CASSLTSQGYEQYF	TGCGCCAGCAGTTTGACTAGCCAGGGATACGAGCAGTACTTC
TRBJ1-2	many	TRBD1	TRBV6-6	14	CASSYSTGNYGYTF	TGTGCCAGCAGTTACTCGACAGGGAACTATGGCTACACCTTC
TRBJ2-2	NA	NA	TRBV7-9	18	CASSLPLAGALNTGELFF	TGTGCCAGCAGCTTACCTCTTGCGGGGGCCTTAAACACCGGGGAGCTGTTTTTT
TRBJ2-1	many	NA	TRBV5-5	15	CASSFTGNRKDEQFF	TGTGCCAGCAGCTTTACAGGGAATAGGAAGGATGAGCAGTTCTTC
TRBJ2-2	many	NA	TRBV28	13	CASSRTFTGELFF	TGTGCCAGCAGTCGGACTTTCACCGGGGAGCTGTTTTTT
TRBJ1-1	many	NA	TRBV7-9	13	CASSLEESTEAFF	TGTGCCAGCAGCTTAGAGGAGAGCACTGAAGCTTTCTTT
TRBJ1-5	many	TRBD1	TRBV30	13	CAWAKQGDQPQHF	TGTGCCTGGGCCAAACAGGGGGATCAGCCCCAGCATTTT
TRBJ1-1	many	NA	TRBV5-8	13	CASSLALLTEAFF	TGTGCCAGCAGCTTGGCGCTATTGACTGAAGCTTTCTTT
TRBJ2-1	few	TRBD2	TRBV19	13	CASSIDRGGATFF	TGTGCCAGTAGTATAGACCGCGGGGGGGCCACGTTCTTC
TRBJ2-1	NA	NA	TRBV7-9	11	CASSVRTQQFF	TGTGCCAGCAGCGTGAGGACGCAGCAGTTCTTC
TRBJ2-1	few	NA	TRBV11-3	15	CASSLGPSSYNEQFF	TGTGCCAGCAGCTTAGGCCCAAGCTCCTACAATGAGCAGTTCTTC
TRBJ1-1	many	TRBD1	TRBV20-1	15	CSATGTGGEITEAFF	TGCAGTGCTACCGGGACAGGGGGCGAGATCACTGAAGCTTTCTTT
TRBJ2-1	few	TRBD2	TRBV5-1	15	CASSLSGSGLNEQFF	TGCGCCAGCAGTTTGAGCGGGAGCGGGTTGAATGAGCAGTTCTTC
TRBJ2-6	few	NA	TRBV28	16	CASTRGFLSGANVLTF	TGTGCCAGCACCCGTGGATTCCTCTCTGGGGCCAACGTCCTGACTTTC
TRBJ2-1	many	NA	TRBV7-2	15	CASSKTFYSYNEQFF	TGTGCCAGCAGCAAAACATTTTACTCCTACAATGAGCAGTTCTTC
TRBJ2-3	few	TRBD2	TRBV5-1	16	CASSLAEGLAKDTQYF	TGCGCCAGCAGCTTGGCCGAGGGACTAGCAAAAGATACGCAGTATTTT
TRBJ2-3	many	TRBD2	TRBV28	15	CASSAASGITDTQYF	TGTGCCAGCAGTGCAGCTAGCGGGATCACAGATACGCAGTATTTT
TRBJ1-2	NA	NA	TRBV3-1	14	CASSQLRTHALVTF	TGTGCCAGCAGCCAATTACGGACACATGCCTTAGTAACCTTC
TRBJ2-7	few	NA	TRBV7-2	17	CASSINSALATNYEQYF	TGTGCCAGCAGTATCAACTCCGCGCTAGCGACCAACTACGAGCAGTACTTC
TRBJ2-3	few	TRBD2	TRBV4-2	16	CASSQGTSGGQSTQYF	TGTGCCAGCAGCCAAGGGACTAGCGGGGGACAGAGTACGCAGTATTTT
TRBJ2-3	NA	NA	TRBV24-1	16	CATSDSSGVRTDTQYF	TGTGCCACCAGTGATTCGTCAGGGGTGCGAACAGATACGCAGTATTTT
TRBJ2-7	NA	NA	TRBV27	13	CASSLTYQYEQYF	TGTGCCAGCAGTTTAACATATCAATACGAGCAGTACTTC
TRBJ2-2	NA	NA	TRBV5-1	16	CASSLGPTANTGELFF	TGCGCCAGCAGCTTGGGTCCGACGGCGAACACCGGGGAGCTGTTTTTT
TRBJ1-5	few	NA	TRBV12-3/TRBV12-4	14	CASSPQLQGVPQHF	TGTGCCAGCAGTCCTCAACTTCAGGGTGTGCCCCAGCATTTT
TRBJ1-3	NA	NA	TRBV3-1	14	CASSQGQARGTIYF	TGTGCCAGCAGCCAAGGACAAGCCCGGGGCACCATATATTTT
TRBJ2-1	NA	TRBD2	TRBV19	18	CASSIGPGLAGLYNEQFF	TGTGCCAGTAGTATCGGCCCGGGACTAGCGGGGTTGTACAATGAGCAGTTCTTC
TRBJ1-5	NA	NA	TRBV11-2	15	CASSFGAGPHQPQHF	TGTGCCAGCAGCTTTGGGGCAGGGCCCCATCAGCCCCAGCATTTT
TRBJ2-1	few	TRBD2	TRBV20-1	16	CSARDSETSRSNEQFF	TGCAGTGCTAGGGATTCGGAGACTAGCAGATCCAATGAGCAGTTCTTC
TRBJ2-3	NA	NA	TRBV6-1	15	CASSYDGKPTDTQYF	TGTGCCAGCAGTTATGACGGAAAACCCACAGATACGCAGTATTTT
TRBJ2-5	many	TRBD2	TRBV12-3/TRBV12-4	14	CASSTTSSGVAQYF	TGTGCCAGCAGCACCACATCTAGCGGAGTGGCCCAGTACTTC
TRBJ2-5	NA	NA	TRBV10-1	17	CASSESEGRPGQETQYF	TGCGCCAGCAGTGAGTCTGAGGGAAGACCCGGCCAAGAGACCCAGTACTTC
TRBJ2-5	many	NA	TRBV5-8	13	CASSLVQDGTQYF	TGTGCCAGCAGCTTGGTTCAAGACGGGACCCAGTACTTC